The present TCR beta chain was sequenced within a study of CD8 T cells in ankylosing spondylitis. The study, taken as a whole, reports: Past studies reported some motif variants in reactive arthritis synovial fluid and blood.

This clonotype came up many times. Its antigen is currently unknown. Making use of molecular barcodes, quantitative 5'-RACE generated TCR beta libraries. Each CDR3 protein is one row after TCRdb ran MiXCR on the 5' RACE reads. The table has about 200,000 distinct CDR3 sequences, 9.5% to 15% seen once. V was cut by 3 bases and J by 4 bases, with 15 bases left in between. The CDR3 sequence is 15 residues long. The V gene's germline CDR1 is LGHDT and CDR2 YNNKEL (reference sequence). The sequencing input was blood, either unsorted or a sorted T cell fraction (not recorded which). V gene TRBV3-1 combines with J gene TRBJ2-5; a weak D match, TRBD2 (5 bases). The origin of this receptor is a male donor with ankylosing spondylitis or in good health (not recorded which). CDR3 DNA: TGTGCCAGCAGCCACGATGTTGAGGGATCAGAGACCCAGTACTTC. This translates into CASSHDVEGSETQYF.